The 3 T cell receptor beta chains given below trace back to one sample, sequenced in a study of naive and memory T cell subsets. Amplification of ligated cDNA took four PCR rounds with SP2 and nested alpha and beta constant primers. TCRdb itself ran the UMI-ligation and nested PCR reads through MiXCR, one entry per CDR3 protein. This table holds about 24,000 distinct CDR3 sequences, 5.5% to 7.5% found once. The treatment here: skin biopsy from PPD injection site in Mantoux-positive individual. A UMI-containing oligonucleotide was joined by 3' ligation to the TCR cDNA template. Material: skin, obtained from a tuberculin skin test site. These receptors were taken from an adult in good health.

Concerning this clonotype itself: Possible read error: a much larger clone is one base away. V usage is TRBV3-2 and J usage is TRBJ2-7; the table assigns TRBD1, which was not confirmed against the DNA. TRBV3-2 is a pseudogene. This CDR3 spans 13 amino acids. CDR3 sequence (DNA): TGTGCCAGCAGGGAGGGGACAACCTACGAGCAGTACTTC. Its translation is CASREGTTYEQYF.

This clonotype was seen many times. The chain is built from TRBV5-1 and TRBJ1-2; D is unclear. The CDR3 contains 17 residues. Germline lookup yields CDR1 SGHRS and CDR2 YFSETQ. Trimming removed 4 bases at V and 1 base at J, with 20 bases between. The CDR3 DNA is TGCGCCAGCAGCCGTGACTTATTCCGATCTATTAACTATGGCTACACCTTC. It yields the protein CASSRDLFRSINYGYTF.

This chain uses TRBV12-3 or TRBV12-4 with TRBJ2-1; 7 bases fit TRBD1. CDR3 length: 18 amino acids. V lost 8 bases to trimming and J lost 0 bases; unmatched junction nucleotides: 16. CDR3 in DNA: TGTGCCAGCCTTAACAGGGGCCGCGACTCAAGCTCCTACAATGAGCAGTTCTTC. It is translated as CASLNRGRDSSSYNEQFF.